These 15 T cell receptor beta chains were all obtained from the same sample, sequenced in a study of shared clonotypes between healthy human individuals. Naive CD8 cells, CD45RO-negative and positively selected for CCR7, excluded terminally differentiated effector memory CD45RA+ cells. Assay: immunoSEQ multiplex PCR; the TCRdb copy retains only in-frame clones and omits some. This sample has approximately 650,000 clones, with around 95% found just once. Input material: naive CD8+ T cells sorted from blood. The source is a woman younger than 45 in good health.

This rearrangement joins TRBV4-2 to TRBJ2-7; 9 positions match TRBD1. Losses at the gene ends were 4 bases for V and 2 bases for J; bases not matched to a gene: 24. Per germline, CDR1 LGHNA and CDR2 YNFKEQ. The CDR3 sequence is 21 residues long. The CDR3 bases are TGTGCCAGCAGCCGGGGGCAAAACAGCGACGGACAGGGGACTGGACCCTACGAGCAGTACTTC. Its translation: CASSRGQNSDGQGTGPYEQYF.

This chain links TRBV5-1 with TRBJ2-7, with TRBD2 as a possible D gene (7 bases). V gave up 4 bases and J gave up 4 bases, with 24 bases separating them. Germline values: CDR1 SGHRS, CDR2 YFSETQ. The CDR3 runs 17 residues. The CDR3 DNA is TGCGCCAGCAGCCCAGCGCCTCAGGACAGCGGGGAGTACGAGCAGTACTTC. It codes for CASSPAPQDSGEYEQYF.

The chain carries TRBV7-8 and TRBJ1-1; D unclear. Germline V gene lookup returns CDR1 SGHVS and CDR2 FQNEAQ. V lost 3 bases to trimming and J lost 4 bases, with 12 bases between them. The CDR3 totals 14 residues. The CDR3 loop reads CASSFAGSSTEAFF. The CDR3, as DNA: TGTGCCAGCAGCTTTGCGGGGTCGAGCACTGAAGCTTTCTTT.

A note on this clone: Other DNA sequences in the same sample also yield this CDR3. The chain has TRBV30 and TRBJ2-7; D gene uncertain. V dropped 0 bases and J dropped 5 bases, with 11 bases sitting between them. This CDR3 spans 13 amino acids. Germline V gene lookup returns CDR1 GTSNPN and CDR2 SVGIG (reference sequence). In DNA form, the CDR3 reads TGTGCCTGGAGTGTATTACCGGGCGACGAGCAGTACTTC. This encodes CAWSVLPGDEQYF.

This chain connects TRBV5-5 to TRBJ2-7; D is ambiguous. Germline CDR1 SGHKS, CDR2 YYEKEE (reference sequence). The CDR3 consists of 13 residues. V was clipped by 0 bases and J by 3 bases, with 7 bases between them. The CDR3 spells CASSLDNHYEQYF. The CDR3, as DNA: TGTGCCAGCAGCTTGGACAACCACTACGAGCAGTACTTC.

J is TRBJ2-7 and V is TRBV2, with D unclear. The CDR3 is 15 residues long. V lost 0 bases, J lost 4 bases, and 13 bases lay in between. CDR1 and CDR2 from the germline V gene are SNHLY and FYNNEI. As DNA, the CDR3 is TGTGCCAGCAGTGAAGCGCTAGGGCCAGAGTACGAGCAGTACTTC. Translated: CASSEALGPEYEQYF.

V gene TRBV28 combines with J gene TRBJ2-1; 7 nucleotides align to TRBD1. Germline V lookup: CDR1 MDHEN, CDR2 SYDVKM. The CDR3 is made up of 13 amino acids. After removal of 6 bases from V and 5 bases from J, the junction contained 4 bases not matched to a gene. CDR3 amino acids: CASSLDRNNEQFF. The CDR3 DNA is TGTGCCAGCAGCCTGGACAGGAACAATGAGCAGTTCTTC.

This chain links TRBV28 with TRBJ2-7, with D possibly being TRBD1 or TRBD2 (5 bases each). Trimming shortened V by 6 bases and J by 3 bases, and 18 bases separated the two germline ends. Per germline, CDR1 MDHEN and CDR2 SYDVKM. The CDR3 has 15 amino acids. The chain's CDR3 is CASRKRGLGGYEQYF. The CDR3, as DNA: TGTGCCAGCAGAAAGAGGGGTTTAGGTGGCTACGAGCAGTACTTC.

J is TRBJ2-1 and V is TRBV2; 8 bases line up with TRBD2. The junction had 7 bases not matched to a gene; V was cut back by 2 bases and J by 1 base. In germline, CDR1 is SNHLY, CDR2 FYNNEI. CDR3 length equals 17 residues. CDR3 loop: CASSERAGDGSYNEQFF. As DNA, the CDR3 is TGTGCCAGCAGTGAACGAGCGGGAGACGGTTCCTACAATGAGCAGTTCTTC.

The chain employs TRBV7-6 and TRBJ1-1; D unresolved. The germline CDR1 and CDR2 sequences are SGHVS and FNYEAQ. Trimming removed 5 bases at V and 8 bases at J, with 9 bases between. This CDR3 contains 11 residues. CDR3 loop: CASSLLEEAFF. The CDR3 nucleotides read TGTGCCAGCAGCCTCCTAGAAGAAGCTTTCTTT.

The chain couples TRBV7-6 to TRBJ2-1, with D unresolved. CDR1 is SGHVS and CDR2 is FNYEAQ in the germline V gene. V dropped 2 bases and J dropped 13 bases, with 12 bases sitting between them. The CDR3 contains 12 residues. The CDR3 here is CASSLTLEPQFF. In DNA form, the CDR3 reads TGTGCCAGCAGCTTAACGCTAGAACCCCAGTTCTTC.

The rearrangement uses TRBV6-5 and TRBJ2-3; D tentatively fits TRBD1 or TRBD2 (5 bases each). Germline lookup yields CDR1 MNHEY and CDR2 SVGAGI. The CDR3 length is 15 residues. V dropped 5 bases and J dropped 2 bases, with 14 bases sitting between them. CDR3 amino acids: CASSNRDGITDTQYF. CDR3 nucleotide sequence: TGTGCCAGCAGTAACCGGGACGGGATCACAGATACGCAGTATTTT.

This clone appeared once. V gene TRBV7-9 combines with J gene TRBJ2-1; D is unclear. The germline V gene has CDR1 SEHNR and CDR2 FQNEAQ (reference sequence). V gave up 8 bases and J gave up 9 bases, with 17 bases separating them. This CDR3 has 13 amino acids. CDR3 in DNA: TGTGCCAGCGGCAGCCCGACAACTATTGAGCAGTTCTTC. This encodes CASGSPTTIEQFF.

This chain uses TRBV4-1 with TRBJ2-5, with D possibly TRBD1 on 5 matching bases. The end of the DNA fits TRBJ2-7 better, so the J call may be wrong. There are 15 residues in the CDR3. The germline gives CDR1 MGHRA, CDR2 YSYEKL. CDR3 DNA: TGCGCCAGCAGCCCACGACAGTTCTTCTCCTACGAGCAGTACTTC. Amino acid sequence: CASSPRQFFSYEQYF.

The genes are TRBV4-2 and TRBJ2-7; 13 bases are a match to TRBD2. Germline loops: CDR1 LGHNA, CDR2 YNFKEQ. V lost 0 bases to trimming and J lost 3 bases; unmatched junction nucleotides: 8. The CDR3 spans 18 residues. The CDR3 protein is CASSQEGGLAGRDYEQYF. The DNA of the CDR3 is TGTGCCAGCAGCCAAGAAGGGGGACTAGCGGGACGAGACTACGAGCAGTACTTC.